This T cell receptor (beta chain) emerged from a study of shared clonotypes between healthy human individuals. Study-level information: A couple of female and three male donors aged 18 to 49 were enrolled. Study-level findings and limits: Clonotypes which were not shared had lower generation probabilities than clonotypes that all four donors shared.

Sequencing used immunoSEQ multiplex PCR; TCRdb keeps in-frame clones, though not all of them. The repertoire holds under 2,500,000 clones, with approximately 96% as singletons. To note about this clone: Its cognate antigen is unknown.

Deletions cut 5 bases from V and 4 bases from J, with 18 bases between. The CDR3 is made up of 16 amino acids. The germline gives CDR1 KGHSH, CDR2 LQKENI. Sequencing used naive CD4+ T cells sorted from blood. The subset: CD45RA+ positively selected. The rearrangement links TRBV18 to TRBJ2-1; tentative D call: TRBD1 (8 bases). This receptor was taken from a man aged 18-30 years in good health. Written as DNA, the CDR3 is TGTGCCAGCTCAGCTCCCGGACAGGGAGGGTACAATGAGCAGTTCTTC. Translation: CASSAPGQGGYNEQFF.